The 8 T cell receptor beta chains listed next were all sequenced from one sample in a study of neoadjuvant anti-PD-1 for oral cavity cancer. Time point indicated: after neoadjuvant nivolumab, at surgical resection. Assay used: immunoSEQ multiplex PCR; TCRdb lists only in-frame clones, some missing. Of tens of thousands of clones in the sample, roughly nine tenths were seen once. The starting material was PBMCs, obtained after nivolumab (anti-PD-1) treatment. The receptors come from a person aged 35 to 85 with oral cavity squamous cell carcinoma.

The chain carries TRBV10-3 and TRBJ2-7, with TRBD1 matching 9 bases. The V gene end was trimmed by 6 bases and the J gene end by 7 bases; junction bases not matched to a gene: 7. This CDR3 spans 13 amino acids. Germline V gives CDR1 ENHRY, CDR2 SYGVKD. DNA for the CDR3: TGTGCCATCAGCGGACAGGGGAAAGGGGAGCAGTACTTC. As protein: CAISGQGKGEQYF.

This chain connects TRBV10-3 to TRBJ2-7; D gene unclear. Germline-derived CDR1 and CDR2 are ENHRY and SYGVKD. V was cut by 3 bases and J by 2 bases, with 11 bases left in between. The CDR3 has 14 amino acids. For the CDR3, the DNA is TGTGCCATCAGTGAAAGAGCAGGAACCTACGAGCAGTACTTC. This sequence encodes CAISERAGTYEQYF.

CDR3 DNA: TGTGCCAGCAGTTTTAGACTTACTTACACCGGGGAGCTGTTTTTT. Translated, it gives CASSFRLTYTGELFF. The rearrangement links TRBV27 to TRBJ2-2; D is ambiguous. The V gene lost 3 bases and the J gene lost 3 bases, with 11 bases spanning the gap. This CDR3 region has 15 residues. Per the germline V gene, CDR1 is MNHEY and CDR2 is SMNVEV (reference sequence).

This clone was recorded a few times. The chain carries TRBV19 and TRBJ1-1; TRBD1 agrees at 10 bases. The CDR3 is 16 amino acids. V dropped 2 bases and J dropped 0; count of bases not matched to a gene: 3. Germline lookup yields CDR1 LNHDA and CDR2 SQIVND (reference sequence). The CDR3 region is CASSIRQGALNTEAFF. Written as DNA, the CDR3 is TGTGCCAGTAGTATACGACAGGGGGCTCTGAACACTGAAGCTTTCTTT.

This clone is termed medium-sized (0.01 to 0.1%). This sequence joins TRBV10-3 and TRBJ1-5; the match to TRBD1 covers 7 bases. With V trimmed by 4 bases and J by 0 bases, 3 bases remained unmatched. CDR1 ENHRY and CDR2 SYGVKD come from the germline V gene. The CDR3 loop spans 15 amino acids. CDR3 amino acids: CAISARDSSNQPQHF. CDR3 coding DNA: TGTGCCATCAGTGCTAGGGACAGTAGCAATCAGCCCCAGCATTTT.

The CDR3 coding sequence is TGTGCCAGCAGCTTGGGTGCGACAAAGCCGCAGTATTTT. Its protein product is CASSLGATKPQYF. This chain uses TRBV5-6 with TRBJ2-3, with D unresolved. Trimming pared 0 bases from V and 10 bases from J, leaving 12 bases between. There are 13 residues in the CDR3. From germline, CDR1 is SGHDT and CDR2 YYEEEE.

The rearrangement joins TRBV6-5 to TRBJ1-2, with D uncertain. CDR1 MNHEY and CDR2 SVGAGI come from the germline V gene. The CDR3 spans 15 residues. V gave up 6 bases and J gave up 0 bases, with 14 bases separating them. CDR3 sequence: CASSQLLTPNYGYTF. In DNA, the CDR3 is TGTGCCAGCAGCCAGCTCTTGACCCCTAACTATGGCTACACCTTC.

This clone was recorded once. The V gene is TRBV6-5, the J gene TRBJ1-2; TRBD1 is a possible D gene (6 bases). The CDR3 length is 16 residues. V was trimmed by 0 bases and J by 0 bases, leaving 11 bases between them. Germline V lookup: CDR1 MNHEY, CDR2 SVGAGI. For the CDR3, the DNA is TGTGCCAGCAGTTACTCGAGGGGGGGCTCTAACTATGGCTACACCTTC. Translating it yields CASSYSRGGSNYGYTF.